This TCR beta chain is drawn from a study of untreated major depressive disorder. TCRdb keeps only in-frame clones here, not all; method: immunoSEQ multiplex PCR. The data hold about 22,000 clones, with nearly 90% observed a single time. Regarding the study as a whole: CD4+ T cells from depressed patients used TRBV05-01 (Vbeta 5.1) more often than controls.

Trimming cost V 4 bases and J 4 bases; bases outside gene matches: 12. This CDR3 contains 17 residues. CDR1 and CDR2 (germline): LGHNT, FRNRAP. With regard to this clone: What it recognizes is unknown.

Each depressed patient was pairwise matched to a non-depressed control for sex, age, current smoking status and body mass index. Participants were all of European descent. CD4+ T cells were isolated from thawed PBMCs by magnetic negative selection. The sequencing input was CD4+ T cells from PBMCs. The chain employs TRBV12-5 and TRBJ2-1; 8 positions match TRBD2. This receptor was identified in a woman aged 40 to 49 in good health. This CDR3 reads CASGSGSLSGSYNEQFF. The DNA of the CDR3 is TGTGCTAGTGGTTCAGGCAGCCTAAGCGGGAGTTACAATGAGCAGTTCTTC. Full variable domain (outside the CDR3, taken from reference TRBV12-5 and TRBJ2-1): DARVTQTPRHKVTEMGQEVTMRCQPILGHNTVFWYRQTMMQGLELLAYFRNRAPLDDSGMPKDRFSAEMPDATLATLKIQPSEPRDSAVYFCASGSGSLSGSYNEQFFGPGTRLTVL.